Listed here are 10 T cell receptor beta chains from one sample, sequenced in a study of brain T cells in children with intractable seizures. Data came from immunoSEQ multiplex PCR; TCRdb stores just in-frame clones and leaves some out. The repertoire has some 80,000 clones, more than 75% of them found once; the top ten carry roughly a quarter. The sequencing here drew on peripheral blood, taken at surgery. The origin of the receptors is a girl aged 2-10 years with Rasmussen encephalitis and intractable seizures.

J is TRBJ1-5 and V is TRBV28; no definite D call. Germline V gene sequence: CDR1 MDHEN, CDR2 SYDVKM. This CDR3 has 16 residues. The ends were cut back, 1 base at V and 1 base at J, with 11 bases in the middle. The CDR3 is CASSLYGETSNQPQHF. As DNA, the CDR3 is TGTGCCAGCAGTTTATATGGGGAAACGAGCAATCAGCCCCAGCATTTT.

V and J are TRBV29-1 and TRBJ1-2; D is possibly TRBD1 (6 bases). The CDR3 consists of 16 residues. V lost 5 bases, J lost 7 bases, and 26 bases lay in between. Germline V gene data show CDR1 as SQVTM and CDR2 as ANQGSEA. CDR3 in DNA: TGCAGCGTTCTCGGCCCAGGACAGCAAAGGCTTGGTGGCTACACCTTC. This codes for CSVLGPGQQRLGGYTF.

The chain employs TRBV21-1 and TRBJ1-3. TRBV21-1 is a pseudogene. The CDR3 runs 15 residues. CDR3 sequence reads: CASSKEAISGNTIYF. The CDR3 DNA is TGTGCCAGCAGCAAAGAGGCCATCTCTGGAAACACCATATATTTT.

The genes are TRBV28 and TRBJ2-4; D gene uncertain. Looked up from germline, CDR1 is MDHEN and CDR2 is SYDVKM. CDR3 length: 16 residues. The V gene lost 3 bases and the J gene lost 1 base, with 13 bases spanning the gap. CDR3 coding DNA: TGTGCCAGCAGTTTTCAGGTCCAGCAGGCCAAAAACATTCAGTACTTC. It yields the protein CASSFQVQQAKNIQYF.

The rearrangement links TRBV7-9 to TRBJ2-7; D call uncertain. Trimming cost V 5 bases and J 0 bases, with 2 bases left between them. This CDR3 has 11 residues. CDR1 is SEHNR and CDR2 is FQNEAQ in the germline V gene (reference sequence). The CDR3 loop is CASSRSYEQYF. In DNA form, the CDR3 reads TGTGCCAGCAGCCGCTCCTACGAGCAGTACTTC.

The chain carries TRBV3-1 (or the pseudogene TRBV3-2) and TRBJ1-6; no clear D. There are 14 residues in the CDR3. V was shortened by 1 base and J by 7 bases, with 8 bases between the two germline ends. In germline, CDR1 is LGHDT, CDR2 YNNKEL (reference sequence). The CDR3: CASSQVMGNSPLHF. CDR3 nucleotides: TGTGCCAGCAGCCAAGTTATGGGGAATTCACCCCTCCACTTT.

The CDR3 sequence is CASSLARQSYGYTF. The CDR3 DNA reads TGTGCCAGCAGCTTAGCCAGACAGTCCTATGGCTACACCTTC. This chain connects TRBV11-3 to TRBJ1-2, with D possibly matching TRBD1 (5 bases). Germline CDR1 reads SGHNT; CDR2 reads YENEEA. This CDR3 region has 14 residues. Trimming took off 1 base at V and 4 bases at J, with 10 bases between the two ends.

This sequence joins TRBV29-1 and TRBJ1-3, with D perhaps TRBD1 (5 bases). Trimming took 4 bases from V and 8 from J, leaving 15 bases between them. Germline-derived CDR1 and CDR2 are SQVTM and ANQGSEA. This CDR3 contains 13 residues. The CDR3 spells CSVGGDGADTIYF. CDR3 in DNA: TGCAGCGTTGGAGGGGACGGTGCGGACACCATATATTTT.

This rearrangement joins TRBV9 to TRBJ2-7, with a possible D match to TRBD1 (6 bases). The CDR3 extends over 14 amino acids. In germline, CDR1 is SGDLS, CDR2 YYNGEE. V was trimmed by 4 bases and J by 2 bases, leaving 13 bases between them. CDR3 sequence reads: CASSQGNPPYEQYF. The DNA of the CDR3 is TGTGCCAGCAGCCAGGGGAATCCGCCCTACGAGCAGTACTTC. The full variable domain, with the rest looked up from reference TRBV9 and TRBJ2-7, is DSGVTQTPKHLITATGQRVTLRCSPRSGDLSVYWYQQSLDQGLQFLIQYYNGEERAKGNILERFSAQQFPDLHSELNLSSLELGDSALYFCASSQGNPPYEQYFGPGTRLTVT.

The V and J genes are TRBV4-2 and TRBJ2-3; the match to TRBD2 covers 11 bases. V shed 7 bases, J shed 2 bases, and the junction held 8 bases outside the gene matches. Germline CDR1 and CDR2: LGHNA and YNFKEQ. The CDR3 is made up of 16 amino acids. DNA for the CDR3: TGTGCCAGCACCCCCCTAGCGGGGGGCTTCACAGATACGCAGTATTTT. Amino acids: CASTPLAGGFTDTQYF.